Below, 32 T cell receptor beta chains from the same sample are listed, as sequenced in a study of control samples from healthy donors and cancer patients (TCRdb year 2020). Library prep was done by the immunoSEQ multiplex PCR assay. TCRdb carries this immuneACCESS record with in-frame sequences only. Its versions omit some clonotypes, under half of them owing to an unresolved V gene in the studies checked, with the rest unexplained. Within this sample are 150,000 to 160,000 clones, with 90% to 95% of them counted one time only. 5.7% of the sample comes from the top ten. Sequencing was carried out using blood. Receptors originate from a man aged 40-49 years in good health.

A single count supports this clone. V is TRBV10-3 and J is TRBJ1-5; D gene uncertain. V was pared by 2 bases and J by 4 bases, with 9 bases between. The CDR3 loop spans 14 amino acids. CDR1 ENHRY and CDR2 SYGVKD come from the germline V gene. The CDR3 loop is CAISENTLNQPQHF. In DNA, the CDR3 is TGTGCCATCAGTGAGAACACATTAAATCAGCCCCAGCATTTT.

The gene calls are TRBV7-9 and TRBJ1-2, with 10 bases matching TRBD1. V was clipped by 4 bases and J by 4 bases; unmatched bases: 9. This CDR3 is built from 16 residues. Germline V gene lookup returns CDR1 SEHNR and CDR2 FQNEAQ (reference sequence). The CDR3 loop is CASSSSWDRGRYGYTF. The CDR3 DNA reads as TGTGCCAGCAGCTCCTCCTGGGACAGGGGTCGCTATGGCTACACCTTC.

The chain uses TRBV6-5 and TRBJ1-1, with D perhaps TRBD1 (6 bases). CDR1 and CDR2 from the germline V gene are MNHEY and SVGAGI. This CDR3 has 13 residues. Trimming stripped 2 bases from V and 4 bases from J, with 8 bases between. Here the CDR3 reads CASSYTTGTEAFF. CDR3 sequence (DNA): TGTGCCAGCAGTTACACGACAGGCACTGAAGCTTTCTTT.

This sequence joins TRBV24-1 and TRBJ2-1; 9 positions match TRBD1. Unmatched junction bases numbered 5, after V lost 5 bases and J lost 7 bases. Germline assignment: CDR1 KGHDR and CDR2 SFDVKD. The CDR3 extends over 14 amino acids. CDR3 bases: TGTGCCACCAGTGTTAACAGGGGGCGAAATGAGCAGTTCTTC. Its translation is CATSVNRGRNEQFF.

This sequence joins TRBV15 and TRBJ1-3; tentatively, D is TRBD1 (5 bases). Trimming took 5 bases from V and 0 from J, leaving 11 bases between them. Germline values: CDR1 LNHNV, CDR2 YYDKDF (reference sequence). CDR3 size: 15 residues. CDR3 in amino acids: CATSQGAGSGNTIYF. DNA for the CDR3: TGTGCCACCAGCCAGGGAGCCGGCTCTGGAAACACCATATATTTT. Complete variable domain (other parts from reference TRBV15 and TRBJ1-3): DAMVIQNPRYQVTQFGKPVTLSCSQTLNHNVMYWYQQKSSQAPKLLFHYYDKDFNNEADTPDNFQSRRPNTSFCFLDIRSPGLGDTAMYLCATSQGAGSGNTIYFGEGSWLTVV.

The V gene is TRBV7-9, the J gene TRBJ1-4; D not certain. Germline V gene lookup returns CDR1 SEHNR and CDR2 FQNEAQ (reference sequence). The CDR3 has 12 amino acids. V dropped 3 bases and J dropped 7 bases, with 6 bases sitting between them. The CDR3 DNA is TGTGCCAGCAGCTTCGAGGGTGAAAAACTGTTTTTT. Its protein product is CASSFEGEKLFF.

V gene TRBV7-2 combines with J gene TRBJ2-1; 7 positions match TRBD1. V was pared by 5 bases and J by 3 bases, with 7 bases of the junction left unmatched. The CDR3 consists of 15 residues. Germline V gene sequence: CDR1 SGHTA, CDR2 FQGNSA. The CDR3, as DNA: TGTGCCAGCAGCCTATCCGGGACAGACTACAATGAGCAGTTCTTC. Encoded protein: CASSLSGTDYNEQFF.

The genes are TRBV7-2 and TRBJ1-1, with no clear D. Looked up from germline, CDR1 is SGHTA and CDR2 is FQGNSA. The CDR3 has 14 amino acids. V lost 1 base and J 2 bases, leaving 8 bases between the germline ends. The CDR3 here is CASSLGRHNTEAFF. For the CDR3, the DNA is TGTGCCAGCAGCTTAGGGCGGCATAACACTGAAGCTTTCTTT.

The chain carries TRBV5-1 and TRBJ1-2; the match to TRBD1 covers 7 bases. This CDR3 region has 11 residues. V gave up 7 bases and J gave up 4 bases; unmatched junction bases: 1. CDR1 and CDR2 (germline): SGHRS, YFSETQ. CDR3 in amino acids: CASAGGYGYTF. DNA for the CDR3: TGCGCCAGCGCAGGGGGCTATGGCTACACCTTC.

This clone was seen a handful of times. The chain links TRBV28 to TRBJ1-6; TRBD1 matches at 7 bases. The ends lost 6 bases at V and 4 bases at J; junction bases unmatched: 6. In germline, CDR1 is MDHEN, CDR2 SYDVKM. CDR3 length: 15 residues. In DNA, the CDR3 is TGTGCCAGCAGCCTCGGGGGACAGTATAATTCACCCCTCCACTTT. As protein: CASSLGGQYNSPLHF.

The chain recombines TRBV28 with TRBJ2-7; the D is unclear. Germline loops: CDR1 MDHEN, CDR2 SYDVKM. This CDR3 has 13 amino acids. Trimming took 6 bases from V and 3 from J, leaving 12 bases between them. The CDR3 sequence is CASSPYSFYEQYF. Here the CDR3 DNA reads TGTGCCAGCAGCCCTTACAGCTTCTACGAGCAGTACTTC.

This clone has a single count. V and J are TRBV7-8 and TRBJ2-2, with 9 nucleotides matching TRBD2. Trimming cost V 8 bases and J 7 bases; bases outside gene matches: 11. Looked up from germline, CDR1 is SGHVS and CDR2 is FQNEAQ. This CDR3 comprises 15 residues. The CDR3, as DNA: TGTGCCAGCGGAGCGGGGGGTCTCGAGGGCGGGGAGCTGTTTTTT. Encoded protein: CASGAGGLEGGELFF.

The chain combines TRBV7-2 with TRBJ2-7; tentative D call: TRBD1 (5 bases). Germline V gene lookup returns CDR1 SGHTA and CDR2 FQGNSA. CDR3 length: 14 amino acids. Between the trimmed V and J ends, which lost 4 bases and 3 bases, there was a span of 13 bases. CDR3 in amino acids: CASSWGGDRYEQYF. The CDR3 bases are TGTGCCAGCAGCTGGGGCGGAGACCGCTACGAGCAGTACTTC.

This sequence joins TRBV6-5 and TRBJ1-5; D gene ambiguous. The V end lost 6 bases, the J end lost 2 bases, and 14 bases lay between the germline ends. The CDR3 covers 15 residues. Germline V lookup: CDR1 MNHEY, CDR2 SVGAGI. As DNA, the CDR3 is TGTGCCAGCAGGGTTCAAGGAAGCGGCAATCAGCCCCAGCATTTT. Protein: CASRVQGSGNQPQHF.

V is TRBV5-1 and J is TRBJ1-2; TRBD1 aligns across 9 bases. The CDR3 runs 19 residues. The germline V gene encodes CDR1 SGHRS and CDR2 YFSETQ. Germline trimming cut 1 base from V and 0 bases from J; bases unmatched to any gene: 13. The CDR3: CASSLTQGARSLANYGYTF. The CDR3 coding sequence is TGCGCCAGCAGCTTGACACAGGGGGCCAGAAGTTTAGCTAACTATGGCTACACCTTC.

This clone appeared a single time. This chain links TRBV10-2 with TRBJ1-5; TRBD1 is a possible D gene (5 bases). There are 15 residues in the CDR3. Trimming removed 1 base at V and 3 bases at J, with 10 bases between. Germline CDR1 WSHSY, CDR2 SAAADI. The CDR3: CASSELGRNNQPQHF. The CDR3 DNA sequence: TGCGCCAGCAGTGAGTTGGGACGGAACAATCAGCCCCAGCATTTT.

V and J are TRBV29-1 and TRBJ2-7; 7 bases are shared with TRBD1. CDR1 and CDR2 from the germline V gene are SQVTM and ANQGSEA. With V trimmed by 6 bases and J by 0 bases, 5 bases remained unmatched. The length of the CDR3 is 13 residues. The CDR3 loop is CSVATGVSYEQYF. CDR3 sequence (DNA): TGCAGCGTGGCTACAGGGGTCTCCTACGAGCAGTACTTC.

CDR3 in amino acids: CASSLEGVGRGGNYGYTF. The CDR3 DNA reads as TGCGCCAGCAGCTTGGAAGGAGTGGGCAGGGGGGGTAACTATGGCTACACCTTC. The V gene is TRBV5-1, the J gene TRBJ1-2, with 7 bases aligning to TRBD1. This CDR3 has 18 amino acids. Germline V gene lookup returns CDR1 SGHRS and CDR2 YFSETQ. The V gene end was trimmed by 0 bases and the J gene end by 1 base; junction bases not matched to a gene: 12.

This chain links TRBV29-1 with TRBJ1-4; TRBD1 aligns across 8 bases. The CDR3 spans 13 residues. Germline values: CDR1 SQVTM, CDR2 ANQGSEA. The junction had 6 bases not matched to a gene; V was cut back by 5 bases and J by 7 bases. The CDR3 DNA sequence: TGCAGCGTTAGGACAGGGAAGAGTGAAAAACTGTTTTTT. It specifies CSVRTGKSEKLFF.

The rearrangement uses TRBV27 and TRBJ1-5; D unclear. The V and J ends lost 3 bases and 6 bases respectively, with 12 bases between them. Germline lookup yields CDR1 MNHEY and CDR2 SMNVEV (reference sequence). The CDR3 covers 14 residues. The chain's CDR3 is CASSFGGSGQPQHF. The CDR3 DNA reads as TGTGCCAGCAGTTTCGGAGGGTCGGGTCAGCCCCAGCATTTT.

The chain combines TRBV18 with TRBJ1-5, with a weak D call TRBD1 (5 bases). This CDR3 is built from 14 residues. From germline, CDR1 is KGHSH and CDR2 LQKENI. Trimming cost V 3 bases and J 3 bases, with 9 bases left between them. CDR3 DNA: TGTGCCAGCTCACCGGGGCAGCACAATCAGCCCCAGCATTTT. Its protein is CASSPGQHNQPQHF. Full variable domain (rest looked up from reference TRBV18 and TRBJ1-5): NAGVMQNPRHLVRRRGQEARLRCSPMKGHSHVYWYRQLPEEGLKFMVYLQKENIIDESGMPKERFSAEFPKEGPSILRIQQVVRGDSAAYFCASSPGQHNQPQHFGDGTRLSIL.

The chain links TRBV6-5 to TRBJ1-4; D remains ambiguous. This CDR3 is built from 14 residues. Germline V gene sequence: CDR1 MNHEY, CDR2 SVGAGI. V dropped 2 bases and J dropped 6 bases, with 10 bases sitting between them. The CDR3 DNA follows: TGTGCCAGCAGTTACGAGGACGGGGATGAAAAACTGTTTTTT. Translation: CASSYEDGDEKLFF.

This chain uses TRBV7-2 with TRBJ2-3; 7 bases align to TRBD1. In germline, CDR1 is SGHTA, CDR2 FQGNSA. J lost 0 bases, V lost 2 bases, and 5 bases had no gene match. CDR3 length: 16 residues. The CDR3 nucleotides read TGTGCCAGCAGCTTATCCGGGACAGTAAGCACAGATACGCAGTATTTT. It codes for CASSLSGTVSTDTQYF.

The genes are TRBV24-1 and TRBJ1-1; the D gene is possibly TRBD1 (5 bases). The CDR3 loop spans 13 amino acids. Germline values: CDR1 KGHDR, CDR2 SFDVKD. V dropped 4 bases and J dropped 4 bases, with 9 bases sitting between them. CDR3 residues: CATSDPGGTEAFF. CDR3 DNA sequence: TGTGCCACCAGTGACCCGGGGGGCACTGAAGCTTTCTTT.

The gene calls are TRBV5-1 and TRBJ1-3; the D is unclear. This CDR3 region has 13 residues. Between the trimmed V and J ends, which lost 0 bases and 4 bases, there was a span of 5 bases. Germline CDR1 SGHRS, CDR2 YFSETQ. Here the CDR3 reads CASSLGPGNTIYF. Here the CDR3 DNA reads TGCGCCAGCAGCTTGGGGCCCGGAAACACCATATATTTT.

The CDR3 protein is CAISEGLGGRVDEQFF. The DNA for the CDR3 is TGTGCCATCAGTGAGGGGTTAGGGGGGAGAGTAGATGAGCAGTTCTTC. The rearrangement uses TRBV10-3 and TRBJ2-1; the D call may be TRBD1 or TRBD2 (6 bases each). The CDR3 is 16 residues long. From germline, CDR1 is ENHRY and CDR2 SYGVKD. V lost 2 bases, J lost 8 bases, and 19 bases lay in between.

The rearrangement joins TRBV4-1 to TRBJ2-5; a possible D gene is TRBD1 (6 bases). Looked up from germline, CDR1 is MGHRA and CDR2 is YSYEKL. This CDR3 is 15 amino acids long. V lost 1 base to trimming and J lost 5 bases, with 14 bases between them. In nucleotides, the CDR3 is TGCGCCAGCAGCCAAGTAGACAGGTTCCGGGAGACCCAGTACTTC. It specifies CASSQVDRFRETQYF.

CDR3 coding DNA: TGCGCCAGCAGGCTAACACCGAACACTGAAGCTTTCTTT. Translated, it gives CASRLTPNTEAFF. The rearrangement uses TRBV4-1 and TRBJ1-1; no clear D. Between the trimmed V and J ends, which lost 6 bases and 1 base, there was a span of 9 bases. The CDR3 is 13 residues long. Looked up from germline, CDR1 is MGHRA and CDR2 is YSYEKL.

This sequence joins TRBV2 and TRBJ1-2; no definite D call. V lost 7 bases, J lost 2 bases, and 14 bases lay in between. The CDR3 length is 14 residues. The V gene's germline CDR1 is SNHLY and CDR2 FYNNEI. In DNA form, the CDR3 reads TGTGCCAGCACCCCCCGGAACACCAACTATGGCTACACCTTC. It codes for CASTPRNTNYGYTF.

The chain is built from TRBV5-1 and TRBJ2-5; D may correspond to TRBD1 or TRBD2 (5 bases each). Germline V gene lookup returns CDR1 SGHRS and CDR2 YFSETQ. The CDR3 has 16 amino acids. V lost 0 bases and J 2 bases, leaving 14 bases between the germline ends. CDR3 coding DNA: TGCGCCAGCAGCTTGGGTGGGGCAGGAGGTCAAGAGACCCAGTACTTC. Its translation: CASSLGGAGGQETQYF.

The J gene is TRBJ1-1, the V gene TRBV12-5, with D tentatively TRBD1 (6 bases). V was clipped by 6 bases and J by 2 bases, with 16 bases between them. This CDR3 comprises 15 residues. Germline V lookup: CDR1 LGHNT, CDR2 FRNRAP. CDR3 region: CASGVGDRSNTEAFF. DNA of the CDR3: TGTGCTAGTGGGGTTGGAGACAGGAGCAACACTGAAGCTTTCTTT.

The chain joins TRBV28 to TRBJ1-1, with D maybe TRBD1 (5 bases). V was trimmed by 3 bases and J by 5 bases, leaving 13 bases between them. Germline CDR1 MDHEN, CDR2 SYDVKM. The CDR3 totals 14 residues. This chain's CDR3 is CASSLTDGDTEAFF. Here the CDR3 DNA reads TGTGCCAGCAGTTTGACAGACGGGGATACTGAAGCTTTCTTT.